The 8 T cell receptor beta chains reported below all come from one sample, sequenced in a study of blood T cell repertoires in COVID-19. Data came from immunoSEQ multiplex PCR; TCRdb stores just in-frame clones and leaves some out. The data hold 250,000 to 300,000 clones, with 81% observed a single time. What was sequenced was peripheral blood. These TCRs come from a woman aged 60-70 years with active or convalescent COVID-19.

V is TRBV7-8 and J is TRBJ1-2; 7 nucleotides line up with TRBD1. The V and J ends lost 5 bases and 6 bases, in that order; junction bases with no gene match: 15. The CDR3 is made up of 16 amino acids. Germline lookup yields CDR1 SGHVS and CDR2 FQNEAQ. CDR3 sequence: CASSIEKDRVIDGYTF. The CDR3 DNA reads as TGTGCCAGCAGCATAGAAAAAGACAGGGTAATCGATGGCTACACCTTC.

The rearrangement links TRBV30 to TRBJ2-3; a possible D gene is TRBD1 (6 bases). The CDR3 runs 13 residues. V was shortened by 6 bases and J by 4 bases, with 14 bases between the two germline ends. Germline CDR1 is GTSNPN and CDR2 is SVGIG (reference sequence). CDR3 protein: CACEVGGADTQYF. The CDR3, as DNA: TGTGCCTGTGAGGTAGGGGGAGCAGATACGCAGTATTTT. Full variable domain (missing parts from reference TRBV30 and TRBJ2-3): SQTIHQWPATLVQPVGSPLSLECTVEGTSNPNLYWYRQAAGRGLQLLFYSVGIGQISSEVPQNLSASRPQDRQFILSSKKLLLSDSGFYLCACEVGGADTQYFGPGTRLTVL.

The CDR3 sequence is CASSLARKGWEAGELFF. The CDR3, as DNA: TGTGCCAGCAGCTTAGCGCGAAAGGGGTGGGAGGCCGGGGAGCTGTTTTTT. The rearrangement uses TRBV7-8 and TRBJ2-2; D is possibly TRBD2 (6 bases). V shed 0 bases and J shed 6 bases, with 17 bases lying between them. The CDR3 is 17 amino acids. Germline lookup yields CDR1 SGHVS and CDR2 FQNEAQ.

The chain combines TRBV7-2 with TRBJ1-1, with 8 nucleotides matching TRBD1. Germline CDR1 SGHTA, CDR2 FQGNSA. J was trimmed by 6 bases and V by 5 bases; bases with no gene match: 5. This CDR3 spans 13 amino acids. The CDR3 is CASSLTGVPEAFF. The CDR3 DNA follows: TGTGCCAGCAGCCTGACAGGGGTTCCTGAAGCTTTCTTT.

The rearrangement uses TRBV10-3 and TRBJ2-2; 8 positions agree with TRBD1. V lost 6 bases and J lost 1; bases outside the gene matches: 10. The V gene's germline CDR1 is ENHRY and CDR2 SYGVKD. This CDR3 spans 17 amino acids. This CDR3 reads CAIRAGTGGGNTGELFF. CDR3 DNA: TGTGCCATCAGAGCTGGGACAGGAGGGGGGAACACCGGGGAGCTGTTTTTT.

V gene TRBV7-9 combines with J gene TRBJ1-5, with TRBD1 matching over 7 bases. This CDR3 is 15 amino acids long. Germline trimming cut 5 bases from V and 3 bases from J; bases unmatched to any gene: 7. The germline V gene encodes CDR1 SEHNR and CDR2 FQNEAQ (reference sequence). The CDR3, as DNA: TGTGCCAGCAGCCCCCCGGGACAGTTCAATCAGCCCCAGCATTTT. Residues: CASSPPGQFNQPQHF.

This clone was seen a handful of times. CDR3 region: CASSAAGRGWNEQFF. CDR3 DNA sequence: TGTGCCAGCAGCGCCGCCGGGCGGGGTTGGAATGAGCAGTTCTTC. V usage is TRBV9 and J usage is TRBJ2-1, with D maybe TRBD2 (6 bases). The V end was cut by 3 bases, the J end by 7 bases, with 17 bases between. Germline values: CDR1 SGDLS, CDR2 YYNGEE. CDR3 length equals 15 residues.

Written as DNA, the CDR3 is TGTGCCAGCAGCCCGGAGGTGATTAACGAGGACACTGAAGCTTTCTTT. Protein product: CASSPEVINEDTEAFF. The chain uses TRBV7-6 and TRBJ1-1, with D unresolved. The CDR3 has 16 residues. Germline assignment: CDR1 SGHVS and CDR2 FNYEAQ. Deletions cut 5 bases from V and 3 bases from J, with 19 bases between.